The subject of this entry is one T cell receptor beta chain. Antigen unknown. The primer mix had 60 Vbeta and 13 Jbeta primers. Profiling relied on immunoSEQ multiplex PCR, and the TCRdb table lists in-frame clones only, not all of them. The sample holds about 110,000 clones, around three quarters seen once. The data belong to a study of cytomegalovirus exposure and HLA in healthy donors. Across the study: Genetic ancestry analysis placed around four fifths of the 400 or so donors that were genotyped in the Caucasian-associated cluster. Study-level points and caveats: A later analysis linked a missense DCLRE1C variant to TCR beta V- and J-gene trimming. Previously analyzed data showed that most TCR beta V segments were productive at a frequency of about 87% or about 30%.

The CDR3 runs to 14 residues. V shed 1 base and J shed 6 bases, with 12 bases lying between them. Germline values: CDR1 MDHEN, CDR2 SYDVKM. The sample comprised PBMCs. The source is a male donor in good health and CMV-seronegative. This rearrangement joins TRBV28 to TRBJ1-1; no reliable D call. The CDR3 reads CASSLSLGRSEAFF. As DNA, the CDR3 is TGTGCCAGCAGTTTATCCTTGGGGAGGTCTGAAGCTTTCTTT.